The entry below gives a single TCR beta chain sequence along with its context. No antigen is known for it. No per-base quality is available; no much larger clone lies one base away. The CDR3 covers 12 residues, taking in both the cysteine and the phenylalanine. Only the CDR3 part of the read is kept: 36 bases, read in frame from the first base. V drops 2 bases and J drops 5 bases, leaving 5 bases in between. From the germline V gene (reference sequence), CDR1 is SGHNT and CDR2 is YYREEE. These data belong to a study of cytomegalovirus exposure and HLA in healthy donors (dated by TCRdb to 2016 to 2017). Background on the whole study: In an earlier analysis of under 750 of the donors, less than 350 Gb of sequence data and 100 million or so unique TCR beta sequences from about 179 million T cells were reported. An early release that covered some 630 HLA-typed donors contained about 300 gigabases of sequencing data and some 87 million unique TCR sequences. The genetic ancestry cluster associated with self-reported Caucasian donors included 70% to 85% of the roughly 400 genotyped donors. The study aimed to test whether cataloging public T cell receptors could reveal signatures of past pathogen exposure. The study profiled the T cell repertoires of under 700 subjects by immunosequencing and related them to cytomegalovirus serostatus. A separate validation cohort of 90 to 150 different subjects was used in addition to the 666-subject first cohort. To predict cytomegalovirus infection status, the study brought together high-throughput TCR immunosequencing, statistical association of individual TCRs with disease status, and machine learning. To study patterns of TCR occurrence, a later analysis re-analyzed previously published TCR beta repertoires from 650 to 750 donors and added high-resolution HLA genotyping. Rather than using new phenotypic data, the later analysis identified candidate immune exposures from TCR beta sequences and from how often those sequences occurred across donors. In an earlier analysis of 500 to 650 of the donors, high-throughput TCR beta sequencing was used to judge whether each TCR beta V gene segment behaved as functional or pseudogenic. Alongside the repertoire data, information on donor age, sex, ethnicity and CMV serostatus was compiled. In a later genetic analysis, genome-wide SNP genotypes for about three fifths of the roughly 670 donors were used, and that subset was treated as a discovery cohort. Every repertoire in the discovery cohort had been generated on one and the same sequencing platform. Class I and class II HLA loci were covered by the typing at four-digit resolution. Typing coverage varied by locus: roughly 629-640 donors for A, B, C, DRB1 and DQB1; more than 500 for DQA1; nearly 610 for DPA1; some 470 for DPB1. About 5 DR-DQ haplotypes were handled as single units for association and clustering, since linkage in the cohort was strong. Among 398 genotyped donors of the cohort, an average of around 240,000 unique TCR beta nucleotide sequences were sequenced per donor, around 18% of them non-productive. Points the paper makes about the study in general: Most CMV-associated TCR beta chains appeared to be HLA-restricted in a later analysis, and the HLA associations seemed to be driven largely by CMV exposure. Because counts were too low, about 17 rarely observed V segments, including chromosome 9 orphons, were excluded from the earlier analysis of a few hundred of the donors. In this cohort, only TCR beta chains were sequenced, and detectable features were limited by the absence of alpha or paired-chain data. A further reported finding was that TCR beta sequences accurately predicted the HLA-A and HLA-B alleles for most subjects in the first cohort. A cluster of highly shared sequence variants was judged likely to represent a technical artifact of the sequencing pipeline. Because HLA typing was unavailable for some donors at each locus, only the typed subset was used in association tests. In a later analysis, TCR association rates were found to vary across HLA loci, with the most associated TCRs seen for DRB1 alleles and the fewest for HLA-C alleles. The authors suggested that the approach could potentially be generalized to other disease states and immunological phenotypes. Most TCR sequences were seen in very few donors, while some public TCRs were found in many individuals. A few of the identified cytomegalovirus-associated TCR beta chains were confirmed in vitro to be specific for cytomegalovirus antigens. Some IMGT-functional V segments, including TRBV6-2 and TRBV6-3, could not be told apart with the 87-base-pair reads, so those segments were excluded. According to a later analysis, parvovirus B19, influenza, CMV and Epstein-Barr virus appeared linked to several top co-occurrence clusters. For the cohort, immune exposure information was limited to CMV serostatus. Correlated functional status among segregating V segments might reflect linkage disequilibrium, but an unknown experimental factor could not be ruled out. In a later analysis, HLA-associated TCR beta chains showed more clonal expansion and lower generation probabilities than non-associated chains that were equally common. When HLA alleles, especially DR and DQ, strongly co-occurred, TCR associations were difficult to assign to individual alleles. Compared with the 666-donor mean, donors in an Asian-associated ancestry cluster had fewer N-insertions in productive TCRs, according to a later genetic analysis. V-gene and J-gene trimming of TCR beta chains was associated with a missense DCLRE1C variant in a later genetic analysis, and the association was replicated in an independent cohort. The classifier was reported to diagnose cytomegalovirus status with high specificity and sensitivity in both the original and validation cohorts. In an earlier analysis of some 500 of the donors, most TCR beta V segments appeared in productive rearrangements about 87% or about 30% of the time, broadly matching IMGT annotations. In the study, 150 to 200 TCR beta chains were listed as associated with cytomegalovirus. At a false discovery rate of 0.05, a later analysis linked 16,000 or so TCR beta sequences to specific HLA alleles. Presence/absence analyses assumed roughly uniform sequencing depth across donors, an assumption that may not hold.

The library was produced with the immunoSEQ multiplex PCR assay. For the multiplex PCR, a mixture combining 60 forward primers for TCR Vbeta segments and 13 reverse primers for TCR Jbeta segments was used. The CDR3 region of rearranged TCR beta genes was amplified from genomic DNA by a multiplex PCR assay. The amplified TCR beta libraries were sequenced on the Illumina HiSeq System as 87-base-pair reads. In the original analysis: In a later analysis, 77 million or so unique TCR beta chains were counted across the approximately 670 repertoires, and roughly 10 million of these chains were shared by at least two donors. Raw reads were error-corrected and collapsed into unique sequences by a nearest-neighbor algorithm in which closely related sequences were merged to remove PCR and sequencing errors. CDR3 sequences were aligned to IMGT reference sequences to assign V, D and J gene segments. For a sequence to be retained, a match of at least six nucleotides to both a V gene segment and a J gene segment was required. A rearrangement counted as productive if the CDR3 had no stop codons and remained in frame with V and J, and every other rearrangement counted as non-productive. CDR3 was defined according to IMGT convention as the region running from the second conserved V-encoded cysteine to the conserved J-encoded phenylalanine. In an earlier analysis of roughly 580 of the donors, sequences lacking an unambiguous match to a single V gene segment were excluded. In an earlier analysis of around 590 of the donors, a V segment was called functional when productive rearrangements were above 56.7%, and segregating when the standard deviation between donors exceeded 5%. A statistical classification framework was built for diagnosing cytomegalovirus status from the catalog of TCR beta chain sequences. In a later analysis, V and J genes were assigned by comparing TCR nucleotide sequences against IMGT/GENE-DB human TR gene sequences. In a later analysis, CDR3 sequences and most-parsimonious VDJ recombination scenarios were assigned using the TCRdist pipeline. A later analysis defined each TCR beta chain by its CDR3 amino acid sequence plus V-gene family, and excluded reads lacking a unique V-gene family. A later analysis removed 500 to 600 highly shared, low-generation-probability nucleotide sequences to deal with suspected cross-contamination and a sequencing artifact. For each public chain, a later analysis derived a clonal expansion index from normalized ranks of inferred template counts within each repertoire. Generation probabilities in a later analysis came from a VDJ recombination model fitted to out-of-frame rearrangements, and those results were checked against IGoR. In a later analysis, hypergeometric tests were used to score TCR-TCR, TCR-HLA and TCR-CMV co-occurrence, with a repertoire-size bias correction applied to TCR pairs. In a later analysis, false discovery rates were estimated by permuting HLA or CMV assignments 20 times. In a later analysis, co-occurring TCRs were grouped using DBSCAN, and TCRdist sequence similarity was added for clustering within HLA-allele-positive subsets. Repertoires with fewer than 30,000 or more than 120,000 public chains were left out of co-occurrence clustering, as were about 5 repertoires with anomalous nucleotide sharing. Not all clones reach the TCRdb copy of this immuneACCESS table, which keeps in-frame sequences only. Checked studies attribute under half of the gap to unresolved V genes and leave the rest unexplained. The V and J calls and the clone size are those of that table, but D and trimming were determined from the DNA. The sample table contains over 200,000 clones; only one count was recorded for about four fifths of them. Of the sample, approximately 6% is held by the ten largest clones.

In total, roughly 670 healthy bone marrow donors made up the cohort. Cohort members were all nominally healthy when sampled, although unrecorded immune exposures were likely present. The donor tested CMV seropositive and was one of the 289 seropositive cohort members. Every donor gave a peripheral blood sample, and the peripheral blood mononuclear cells from that sample were used for TCR beta sequencing. The Qiagen DNeasy Blood Extraction Kit was used to extract genomic DNA from the blood cell samples. Sequencing input: PBMCs. This TCR was sampled from a man in his forties in good health and CMV-seropositive. The sequence is built from TRBV5-4 and TRBJ2-1; the D gene lacks a confident call. CDR3 protein: CASSFYNNEQFF. Read as DNA, the sequence is TGTGCCAGCAGCTTTTATAACAATGAGCAGTTCTTC.